One sample yielded the 16 T cell receptor beta chains listed below, sequenced in a study of type 1 and type 2 diabetes patients. Genomic DNA was the PCR template. Multiplex PCR with 30 forward and 13 reverse primers amplified the TCR beta CDR3. TCRdb called the multiplex PCR reads again in MiXCR, with one record for every CDR3 protein. The table includes fewer than 300,000 distinct CDR3 sequences, approximately 50% detected once. The sequenced sample was peripheral blood mononuclear cells (PBMCs). Receptors were obtained from a man between 18 and 35 years old with type 2 diabetes.

The chain couples TRBV28 to TRBJ2-7, with a weak D call TRBD1 (6 bases). The CDR3 covers 18 residues. V was pared by 6 bases and J by 1 base, with 25 bases between. Looked up from germline, CDR1 is MDHEN and CDR2 is SYDVKM. CDR3 loop: CASSQVWRMDRPSYEQYF. In DNA, the CDR3 is TGTGCCAGCAGCCAGGTTTGGAGGATGGACAGACCATCCTACGAGCAGTACTTC.

This clonotype has a single count. This sequence joins TRBV6-6 and TRBJ2-2, with D possibly matching TRBD1 (5 bases). Per the germline V gene, CDR1 is MNHNY and CDR2 is SVGAGI (reference sequence). Trimming stripped 7 bases from V and 1 base from J, with 10 bases between. This CDR3 spans 14 amino acids. In DNA, the CDR3 is TGTGCCAGCAATAGGGGCCAGAACACCGGGGAGCTGTTTTTT. It encodes CASNRGQNTGELFF.

Only a few counts were recorded for this clonotype. The chain employs TRBV24-1 and TRBJ2-2, with D perhaps TRBD2 (5 bases). Germline V CDR1 and CDR2: KGHDR, SFDVKD. Deletions cut 4 bases from V and 7 bases from J, with 18 bases between. This CDR3 is 16 amino acids long. CDR3 amino acids: CATSELGLNRGGELFF. In DNA form, the CDR3 reads TGTGCCACCAGTGAGCTTGGCCTGAACCGGGGCGGGGAGCTGTTTTTT.

The V gene is TRBV7-2, the J gene TRBJ2-7; 7 bases agree with TRBD2. V shed 5 bases and J 2 bases; nucleotides not matched to a gene: 9. The CDR3 is made up of 15 amino acids. Germline CDR1 reads SGHTA; CDR2 reads FQGNSA. CDR3 DNA sequence: TGTGCCAGCAGCCAAGGTGGACTAGAGCCCTACGAGCAGTACTTC. Encoded protein: CASSQGGLEPYEQYF.

This clonotype was detected only once. CDR3 in DNA: TGTGCCACCGAGGGGCTAGCGGGAGGGACGCAGTATTTT. This gives the protein CATEGLAGGTQYF. The rearrangement links TRBV2 to TRBJ2-3; 12 bases are shared with TRBD2. Germline values: CDR1 SNHLY, CDR2 FYNNEI. This CDR3 has 13 residues. Trimming at V came to 10 bases and at J to 9 bases, leaving 8 bases not matched to a gene.

The V gene is TRBV12-3 or TRBV12-4, the J gene TRBJ2-7; D may match TRBD1 or TRBD2 (6 bases each). The CDR3 is 13 residues long. The V and J ends lost 8 bases and 6 bases respectively, with 17 bases between them. The CDR3, as DNA: TGTGCCAGCTGCCCCCGGGGGCGGGTCGAGCAGTACTTC. Translation gives CASCPRGRVEQYF.

CDR3 protein: CAVISRVRTYGYTF. The CDR3 DNA is TGTGCCGTTATAAGCCGGGTCAGGACCTATGGCTACACCTTC. V is TRBV7-2 and J is TRBJ1-2; no firm D call. This CDR3 comprises 14 residues. V was shortened by 11 bases and J by 4 bases, with 20 bases between the two germline ends. Germline values: CDR1 SGHTA, CDR2 FQGNSA.

The chain joins TRBV27 to TRBJ1-1, with 8 bases aligning to TRBD1. Germline V CDR1 and CDR2: MNHEY, SMNVEV (reference sequence). V was clipped by 5 bases and J by 1 base; unmatched bases: 6. This CDR3 contains 15 residues. The CDR3 region is CASSPFGQGNTEAFF. The CDR3 DNA reads TGTGCCAGCAGTCCTTTCGGACAGGGGAACACTGAAGCTTTCTTT.

The rearrangement joins TRBV19 to TRBJ1-1, with D perhaps TRBD1 (6 bases). V gave up 5 bases and J gave up 5 bases, with 12 bases separating them. The CDR3 is made up of 13 amino acids. Germline assignment: CDR1 LNHDA and CDR2 SQIVND (reference sequence). The chain's CDR3 is CASSPQGWTEAFF. DNA of the CDR3: TGTGCCAGTAGTCCACAGGGTTGGACTGAAGCTTTCTTT.

V and J are TRBV2 and TRBJ1-4; D gene ambiguous. The length of the CDR3 is 15 residues. Per germline, CDR1 SNHLY and CDR2 FYNNEI. V lost 7 bases, J lost 0 bases, and 12 bases lay in between. The CDR3 DNA is TGTGCCAGCATGTCTCAGACTGCAACTAATGAAAAACTGTTTTTT. Its protein is CASMSQTATNEKLFF.

The rearrangement joins TRBV7-2 to TRBJ2-7; TRBD1 or TRBD2 may be the D gene (6 bases each). Trimming left V 4 bases short and J 6 bases short, with 25 bases between. Germline values: CDR1 SGHTA, CDR2 FQGNSA. The CDR3 is 17 residues long. The DNA for the CDR3 is TGTGCCAGCAGCTCACGAAGAGGGGGGAGTAGAGGCGGCGAGCAGTACTTC. Its translation: CASSSRRGGSRGGEQYF.

In its sample, this clonotype was seen once. V and J are TRBV30 and TRBJ1-4; D not certain. The V and J ends lost 0 bases and 8 bases respectively, with 10 bases between them. This CDR3 spans 13 amino acids. The germline V gene encodes CDR1 GTSNPN and CDR2 SVGIG (reference sequence). CDR3 in DNA: TGTGCCTGGAGTGTAGGGATGGGGGAAAAACTGTTTTTT. Amino acids: CAWSVGMGEKLFF. Variable domain in full (rest from reference TRBV30 and TRBJ1-4): SQTIHQWPATLVQPVGSPLSLECTVEGTSNPNLYWYRQAAGRGLQLLFYSVGIGQISSEVPQNLSASRPQDRQFILSSKKLLLSDSGFYLCAWSVGMGEKLFFGSGTQLSVL.

The V and J genes are TRBV24-1 and TRBJ2-1; no clear D gene. V lost 1 base, J lost 2 bases, and 2 bases lay in between. The CDR3 covers 13 residues. Germline V gene lookup returns CDR1 KGHDR and CDR2 SFDVKD. The CDR3 loop reads CATSDFPYNEQFF. The CDR3, as DNA: TGTGCCACCAGTGATTTTCCCTACAATGAGCAGTTCTTC.

The CDR3 bases are TGTGCCAGCAGATCGGGTGGTTATCAGCCCCAGCATTTT. Amino acid sequence: CASRSGGYQPQHF. The rearrangement joins TRBV28 to TRBJ1-5, with no clear D. Germline lookup yields CDR1 MDHEN and CDR2 SYDVKM. This CDR3 is 13 amino acids long. Trimming removed 6 bases from V and 5 bases from J, with 11 bases in between.

The CDR3 nucleotides are TGTGCCAGCAGCCCCGGGACAGGGGTCTATGGCTACACCTTC. Translating it yields CASSPGTGVYGYTF. V is TRBV14 and J is TRBJ1-2; 10 bases are a match to TRBD1. Germline V CDR1 and CDR2: SGHDN, FVKESK. The ends lost 4 bases at V and 4 bases at J; junction bases unmatched: 3. The CDR3 covers 14 residues.

V usage is TRBV6-1 and J usage is TRBJ2-7, with 7 nucleotides matching TRBD1. From germline, CDR1 is MNHNS and CDR2 SASEGT. The CDR3 extends over 16 amino acids. J gave up 1 base and V 5 bases, and 11 bases lay outside the gene matches. The CDR3 coding sequence is TGTGCCAGCAGTTACCCAGGGGGAAGGACGTCCTACGAGCAGTACTTC. Protein: CASSYPGGRTSYEQYF.